This T cell receptor beta chain was sequenced for a study of T cell repertoires in cytomegalovirus infection (dated by TCRdb to the late 2010s). Some background on the complete study: Recently identified HLA-C-restricted CMV epitopes, whose presentation resists viral immunomodulation, were targeted by peptide stimulations together with well-studied HLA-B-restricted epitopes. Donor HLA type was relevant to the analysis, as public TCR beta signatures indicated carriage of CMV infection together with the matching HLA type. Findings and caveats that apply to the study as a whole: Carriers of CMV infection plus the relevant HLA type were discriminated by the cumulative frequency of public TCR beta family members in the study cohort and in an independent approximately 360-donor cohort. The ex vivo response was dominated by HLA-C-restricted CMV-specific TCR beta clonotypes, which also provided the single most frequent clonotype in two of eight donors.

This clonotype was detected ten times or more. Its antigen target is currently unknown. Per-base qualities were not stored, and no clone one base away is much larger. Sequencing instrument: Illumina HiSeq 1500. TCRdb trimmed the raw reads at Q25, called clones with MiXCR and kept productive beta chains. Each CDR3 protein gets just one entry, which takes the most common genes and DNA from the rows behind it. Within this sample are 110,000 or so distinct CDR3 sequences, with around 31% of them counted one time only. The top ten constitute 41% of the sample. CDR1 SGHTA and CDR2 FQGNSA are derived from the germline V gene. The trim is 2 bases for V and 8 bases for J, with a gap of 15 bases between the germline ends. The CDR3 measures 14 amino acids from cysteine to phenylalanine. Only the CDR3 DNA is retained, 42 bases long and in frame from the first base. The label giving this sample's treatment or condition can be read as: in vitro stimulation with specific CMV peptide epitopes to enrich CMV-specific T cells.

This sample comprised CD8+ T cells from cultured PBMCs, obtained from culture after CMV antigen stimulation. The V gene is TRBV7-2 and the J gene is TRBJ1-2; a weak D assignment points to TRBD1 (5 bases agree). This sequence originates from a human donor in good health (CMV status not recorded). Some clones in this sample may be carry-over from other donors' samples. Here is the DNA: TGTGCCAGCAGCTTAACAGGAACGGAGAGCGGCTACACCTTC. Translated, it reads CASSLTGTESGYTF. This CDR3, with the reference TRBV7-2 and TRBJ1-2 proteins standing in past its ends, gives the full variable domain GAGVSQSPSNKVTEKGKDVELRCDPISGHTALYWYRQSLGQGLEFLIYFQGNSAPDKSGLPSDRFSAERTGGSVSTLTIQRTQQEDSAVYLCASSLTGTESGYTFGSGTRLTVV.